This entry is about one T cell receptor beta chain. The data stem from a study of blood T cell repertoires in COVID-19. Study as a whole: Samples taken during acute and convalescent COVID-19 were collected in the United States, Italy and Spain. PBMCs, B-cell-depleted T cells, or T cells provided the cDNA or gDNA that made up the material.

With 4 bases clipped from V and 2 bases from J, the junction kept 7 bases outside the gene matches. This CDR3 comprises 17 residues. Germline V CDR1 and CDR2: MDHEN, SYDVKM. Study processing details: Scientists estimated how many nucleated cells there were by amplifying reference gene primers. Clones were sequenced by immunoSEQ multiplex PCR, and TCRdb holds only the in-frame ones, with some missing. That table is the source of V, J and clone size, and D and trimming were worked out from the DNA. The sample includes fewer than 250,000 clones, just under 85% of them seen just once. The source of this sequence is a man aged 50-60 years with acute or convalescent COVID-19. Sequenced: peripheral blood. The chain uses TRBV28 and TRBJ2-1; 11 bases are shared with TRBD2. Here the CDR3 reads CASSSHSGRAAYNEQFF. In nucleotides, the CDR3 is TGTGCCAGCAGTTCACATAGCGGGAGGGCGGCCTACAATGAGCAGTTCTTC.